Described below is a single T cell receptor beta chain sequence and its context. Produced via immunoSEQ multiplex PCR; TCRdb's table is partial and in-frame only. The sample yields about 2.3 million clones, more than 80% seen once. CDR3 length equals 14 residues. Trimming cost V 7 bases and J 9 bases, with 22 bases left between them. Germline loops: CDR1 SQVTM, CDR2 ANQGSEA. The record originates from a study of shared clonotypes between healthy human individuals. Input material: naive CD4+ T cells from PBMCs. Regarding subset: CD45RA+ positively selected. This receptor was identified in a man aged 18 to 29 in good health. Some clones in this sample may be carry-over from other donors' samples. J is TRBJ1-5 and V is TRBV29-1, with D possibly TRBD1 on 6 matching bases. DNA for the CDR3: TGCAGCGCCCGTGGACAGAACCCTTCTGGGCCCCAGCATTTT. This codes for CSARGQNPSGPQHF. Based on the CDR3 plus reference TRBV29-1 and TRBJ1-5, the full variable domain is SAVISQKPSRDICQRGTSLTIQCQVDSQVTMMFWYRQQPGQSLTLIATANQGSEATYESGFVIDKFPISRPNLTFSTLTVSNMSPEDSSIYLCSARGQNPSGPQHFGDGTRLSIL.